The 28 T cell receptor beta chains reported below all come from one sample, sequenced in a study of blood T cell repertoires in COVID-19. Using immunoSEQ multiplex PCR, the repertoire was profiled, and TCRdb retains in-frame clones only, with some absent. The sample has some 150,000 clones; around 80% are singletons. The sample was peripheral blood. The receptors shown here come from a woman older than 75 in a cohort sampled during active or convalescent COVID-19.

For this clone: The junction departs from the called germline gene at one end, perhaps through a read error. The chain joins TRBV18 to TRBJ2-1; TRBD1 aligns across 7 bases. This CDR3 contains 17 residues. The germline gives CDR1 KGHSH, CDR2 LQKENI. CDR3 nucleotides: TGTGCCAGCTCACCTTACCCGGACAGGTCCTCCTTCAATGAGCAGTTCTTC. Translating gives CASSPYPDRSSFNEQFF.

The chain links TRBV20-1 to TRBJ2-5; TRBD1 agrees at 8 bases. This CDR3 region has 13 residues. CDR1 is DFQATT and CDR2 is SNEGSKA in the germline V gene (reference sequence). V gave up 3 bases and J gave up 11 bases; unmatched junction bases: 11. For the CDR3, the DNA is TGCAGTGCTAGTGAGACCAGGGGGCGAGGGCAGTACTTC. It translates to CSASETRGRGQYF.

This chain uses TRBV10-3 with TRBJ2-1; 9 bases are shared with TRBD2. CDR3 length: 14 amino acids. Germline CDR1 reads ENHRY; CDR2 reads SYGVKD. V lost 6 bases to trimming and J lost 7 bases; unmatched junction nucleotides: 7. DNA for the CDR3: TGTGCCATCAGCCTCGGCGGGGGGGAAAATGAGCAGTTCTTC. It codes for CAISLGGGENEQFF.

The V gene is TRBV6-5, the J gene TRBJ2-7, with D possibly matching TRBD1 (6 bases). V was clipped by 6 bases and J by 7 bases, with 19 bases between them. Germline assignment: CDR1 MNHEY and CDR2 SVGAGI. The CDR3 runs to 14 residues. CDR3 DNA: TGTGCCAGCAGGACGGCAGGGGTGGGGTGGGAGCAGTACTTC. Its translation is CASRTAGVGWEQYF.

With regard to this clone: Additional DNA sequences in this sample encode the identical CDR3. The chain couples TRBV19 to TRBJ1-2, with 8 positions matching TRBD1. V dropped 1 base and J dropped 2; count of bases not matched to a gene: 0. Germline CDR1 LNHDA, CDR2 SQIVND (reference sequence). This CDR3 comprises 14 residues. The CDR3 DNA sequence: TGTGCCAGTAGTATAGGACAGGGGAACTATGGCTACACCTTC. Protein: CASSIGQGNYGYTF.

J is TRBJ1-5 and V is TRBV6-5; 9 bases line up with TRBD1. Per the germline V gene, CDR1 is MNHEY and CDR2 is SVGAGI. CDR3 length: 16 amino acids. The trim removed 2 bases at V and 5 bases at J, leaving 7 bases unmatched. The CDR3 sequence is CASSYVRDRVDQPQHF. For the CDR3, the DNA is TGTGCCAGCAGTTACGTCCGGGACAGGGTAGATCAGCCCCAGCATTTT.

The V call is TRBV28, the J call TRBJ2-5; the match to TRBD2 covers 9 bases. This CDR3 is 15 amino acids long. Unmatched junction bases numbered 4, after V lost 5 bases and J lost 0 bases. In germline, CDR1 is MDHEN, CDR2 SYDVKM. The CDR3 region is CASSPRGGNQETQYF. The CDR3 DNA follows: TGTGCCAGCAGTCCGCGGGGGGGTAACCAAGAGACCCAGTACTTC.

V usage is TRBV6-5 and J usage is TRBJ1-1; 9 nucleotides agree with TRBD1. Unmatched junction bases numbered 8, after V lost 4 bases and J lost 5 bases. CDR1 and CDR2 (germline): MNHEY, SVGAGI. This CDR3 contains 15 residues. The CDR3 region is CASSLWDRVETEAFF. CDR3 DNA sequence: TGTGCCAGCAGTTTATGGGACAGGGTGGAGACTGAAGCTTTCTTT.

V gene TRBV9 combines with J gene TRBJ2-3, with 11 bases fitting TRBD2. The CDR3 loop spans 16 amino acids. J was trimmed by 0 bases and V by 4 bases; bases with no gene match: 4. Per germline, CDR1 SGDLS and CDR2 YYNGEE. This CDR3 is CASSFTSGGSTDTQYF. Written as DNA, the CDR3 is TGTGCCAGCAGCTTTACTAGCGGGGGAAGCACAGATACGCAGTATTTT. The full variable domain, its missing parts supplied by reference TRBV9 and TRBJ2-3, is DSGVTQTPKHLITATGQRVTLRCSPRSGDLSVYWYQQSLDQGLQFLIQYYNGEERAKGNILERFSAQQFPDLHSELNLSSLELGDSALYFCASSFTSGGSTDTQYFGPGTRLTVL.

This sequence joins TRBV7-6 and TRBJ1-2; 9 bases are a match to TRBD1. CDR3 length equals 17 residues. Unmatched junction bases numbered 11, after V lost 3 bases and J lost 3 bases. Germline V gives CDR1 SGHVS, CDR2 FNYEAQ. Here the CDR3 DNA reads TGTGCCAGCAGCTTGGCGGGAACAGGGGGCTCGGACTATGGCTACACCTTC. Translation gives CASSLAGTGGSDYGYTF.

V gene TRBV6-1 combines with J gene TRBJ2-7, with 8 positions matching TRBD1. Germline CDR1 reads MNHNS; CDR2 reads SASEGT. This CDR3 has 15 amino acids. The J segment lost 4 bases and the V segment lost 2 bases, leaving 7 bases of the junction unmatched. In nucleotides, the CDR3 is TGTGCCAGCAGTGAAAGGGCAGGGGGCGGGTACGAGCAGTACTTC. Translating gives CASSERAGGGYEQYF.

This chain links TRBV7-3 with TRBJ1-1; D uncertain. Between the trimmed V and J ends, which lost 2 bases and 1 base, there was a span of 8 bases. The CDR3 totals 14 residues. Germline values: CDR1 SGHTA, CDR2 FQGTGA. The CDR3 loop is CASSLGQANTEAFF. Here the CDR3 DNA reads TGTGCCAGCAGCTTAGGTCAAGCGAACACTGAAGCTTTCTTT.

This clone was counted a single time. The V and J genes are TRBV5-1 and TRBJ1-2; D not resolved. With 4 bases removed from V and 5 bases from J, the gap between germline ends came to 12 bases. Looked up from germline, CDR1 is SGHRS and CDR2 is YFSETQ. The CDR3 spans 13 residues. CDR3 bases: TGCGCCAGCAGCCCCGCCACCGGTTATGGCTACACCTTC. It yields the protein CASSPATGYGYTF. The whole variable domain, filled in from reference TRBV5-1 and TRBJ1-2, reads KAGVTQTPRYLIKTRGQQVTLSCSPISGHRSVSWYQQTPGQGLQFLFEYFSETQRNKGNFPGRFSGRQFSNSRSEMNVSTLELGDSALYLCASSPATGYGYTFGSGTRLTVV.

This clone was picked up one time. This rearrangement joins TRBV5-4 to TRBJ2-5; 12 bases align to TRBD1. V lost 2 bases to trimming and J lost 7 bases; unmatched junction nucleotides: 9. The germline V gene encodes CDR1 SGHNT and CDR2 YYREEE (reference sequence). The CDR3 is 16 amino acids. The CDR3 sequence: CASSFGGTGGPGTQYF. The CDR3 DNA follows: TGTGCCAGCAGCTTTGGCGGGACAGGGGGCCCTGGGACCCAGTACTTC.

The rearrangement uses TRBV10-2 and TRBJ2-3; the match to TRBD2 covers 8 bases. V trimming: 8 bases; J trimming: 2 bases; junction bases outside the gene matches: 15. Per germline, CDR1 WSHSY and CDR2 SAAADI. This CDR3 spans 17 amino acids. The chain's CDR3 is CASSMGSGGSHTDTQYF. As DNA, the CDR3 is TGCGCCAGCTCGATGGGGAGCGGGGGATCACACACAGATACGCAGTATTTT.

This chain connects TRBV5-1 to TRBJ2-1; 8 bases line up with TRBD2. J gave up 0 bases and V 1 base, and 6 bases lay outside the gene matches. Per germline, CDR1 SGHRS and CDR2 YFSETQ. There are 17 residues in the CDR3. CDR3 DNA: TGCGCCAGCAGCTTGAGGGTGGCGGGGGGCTCCTACAATGAGCAGTTCTTC. Translating gives CASSLRVAGGSYNEQFF.

The chain has TRBV5-8 and TRBJ2-5; 10 bases are shared with TRBD1. Germline V gene data show CDR1 as SGHTS and CDR2 as YDEGEE. The CDR3 loop spans 15 amino acids. The V segment lost 4 bases and the J segment 4 bases; nucleotides outside the gene matches: 7. The CDR3, as DNA: TGTGCCAGCAGCACGGGACAGGGGATTAGAGAGACCCAGTACTTC. Translating gives CASSTGQGIRETQYF.

The J gene is TRBJ1-1, the V gene TRBV7-9; D remains unclear. Trimming cost V 6 bases and J 7 bases, with 9 bases left between them. Germline-derived CDR1 and CDR2 are SEHNR and FQNEAQ (reference sequence). The CDR3 has 11 residues. The CDR3 spells CASRSGREAFF. As DNA, the CDR3 is TGTGCCAGCAGGTCTGGCCGTGAAGCTTTCTTT.

The chain has TRBV5-4 and TRBJ2-1, with TRBD2 matching over 8 bases. CDR3 length: 15 amino acids. With 4 bases clipped from V and 4 bases from J, the junction kept 7 bases outside the gene matches. The V gene's germline CDR1 is SGHNT and CDR2 YYREEE (reference sequence). The CDR3 sequence is CASSPKGGGYNEQFF. Here the CDR3 DNA reads TGTGCCAGCAGCCCCAAGGGCGGGGGGTACAATGAGCAGTTCTTC.

This chain uses TRBV30 with TRBJ2-3; 10 bases match TRBD2. This CDR3 comprises 15 residues. Germline-derived CDR1 and CDR2 are GTSNPN and SVGIG (reference sequence). The J segment lost 6 bases and the V segment lost 2 bases, leaving 8 bases of the junction unmatched. CDR3 DNA: TGTGCCTGGAGTTACCTAGCGGGAGAGAGGGATACGCAGTATTTT. It specifies CAWSYLAGERDTQYF.

This clone was recorded once. The chain uses TRBV28 and TRBJ2-7; TRBD2 is a possible D gene (5 bases). The CDR3 extends over 13 amino acids. Germline lookup yields CDR1 MDHEN and CDR2 SYDVKM. The V gene lost 6 bases and the J gene lost 3 bases, with 12 bases spanning the gap. In DNA, the CDR3 is TGTGCCAGCAGGTTAGCGCAGCGCTACGAGCAGTACGTC. It translates to CASRLAQRYEQYV.

The J gene is TRBJ1-5, the V gene TRBV3-1 (or the pseudogene TRBV3-2); D ambiguous. Germline V gives CDR1 LGHDT, CDR2 YNNKEL (reference sequence). The CDR3 runs to 17 residues. Trimming shortened V by 1 base and J by 0 bases, and 13 bases separated the two germline ends. Written as DNA, the CDR3 is TGTGCCAGCAGCCAAGTACGCCAGGCCTATAGCAATCAGCCCCAGCATTTT. The encoded protein is CASSQVRQAYSNQPQHF.

The chain uses TRBV5-1 and TRBJ2-7; TRBD1 matches 10 bases. This CDR3 region has 15 residues. J gave up 5 bases and V 3 bases, and 8 bases lay outside the gene matches. Germline CDR1 SGHRS, CDR2 YFSETQ. The CDR3 sequence: CASSWGQGPLHEQYF. For the CDR3, the DNA is TGCGCCAGCAGCTGGGGACAGGGGCCTCTCCACGAGCAGTACTTC. Full variable domain (missing parts from reference TRBV5-1 and TRBJ2-7): KAGVTQTPRYLIKTRGQQVTLSCSPISGHRSVSWYQQTPGQGLQFLFEYFSETQRNKGNFPGRFSGRQFSNSRSEMNVSTLELGDSALYLCASSWGQGPLHEQYFGPGTRLTVT.

The chain combines TRBV7-9 with TRBJ1-2; D gene ambiguous. The CDR3 consists of 13 residues. V lost 10 bases and J 0 bases, leaving 12 bases between the germline ends. The germline V gene encodes CDR1 SEHNR and CDR2 FQNEAQ (reference sequence). The CDR3 nucleotides read TGTGCCATCCCGAGCGTTTCTAACTATGGCTACACCTTC. This codes for CAIPSVSNYGYTF.

CDR3 amino acids: CARPPRAGGTDTQYF. In DNA, the CDR3 is TGTGCCAGACCACCCCGGGCAGGGGGCACAGATACGCAGTATTTT. This chain uses TRBV19 with TRBJ2-3, with a weak D call TRBD1 (6 bases). The CDR3 totals 15 residues. Trimming removed 9 bases at V and 1 base at J, with 17 bases between. Per the germline V gene, CDR1 is LNHDA and CDR2 is SQIVND (reference sequence).

The chain carries TRBV12-2 and TRBJ2-7; TRBD2 is taken as the D call from the table, unchecked against the DNA. TRBV12-2 has pseudogene status. The CDR3 has 15 residues. CDR3 sequence: CASRYGRATHYEQYF. The CDR3 DNA is TGTGCAAGTCGCTATGGGCGGGCAACCCACTACGAGCAGTACTTC.

This sequence joins TRBV7-9 and TRBJ1-3, with TRBD1 matching 8 bases. Germline CDR1 SEHNR, CDR2 FQNEAQ (reference sequence). Trimming at V came to 5 bases and at J to 9 bases, leaving 12 bases not matched to a gene. This CDR3 region has 15 residues. The CDR3 region is CASSVPGQAGLTIYF. For the CDR3, the DNA is TGTGCCAGCAGCGTCCCGGGACAGGCGGGCCTCACCATATATTTT.

The chain uses TRBV28 and TRBJ2-1; 7 nucleotides match TRBD1. The CDR3 contains 17 residues. J lost 0 bases, V lost 5 bases, and 10 bases had no gene match. Germline V CDR1 and CDR2: MDHEN, SYDVKM. Here the CDR3 DNA reads TGTGCCAGCAGTGGCGCCGGGACAGCGTCCTCCTACAATGAGCAGTTCTTC. It encodes CASSGAGTASSYNEQFF.